This TCR beta chain was sequenced during a study of blood T cell repertoires in COVID-19. About the research overall: There were acute and convalescent COVID-19 samples, and they came from the United States, Italy and Spain. T cells, B-cell-depleted T cells, or PBMCs provided the cDNA or gDNA that served as material.

Authors' analysis steps: Reference gene primer amplification gave estimated nucleated cell counts. Sequenced by immunoSEQ multiplex PCR; TCRdb stores in-frame clones only, minus some. V and J calls and clone size are those listed in that table; D and trimming were worked out from the DNA. The top ten clones hold 10% of a sample with over 100,000 clones, roughly 88% of them seen once. The CDR3 is made up of 15 amino acids. The V and J ends lost 0 bases and 7 bases respectively, with 14 bases between them. Germline V gives CDR1 SGHNT, CDR2 YYREEE (reference sequence). Sequenced sample: peripheral blood. The gene calls are TRBV5-4 and TRBJ2-1; no firm D call. The clonotype comes from a man aged 50-60 years with acute or convalescent COVID-19. The CDR3 nucleotides read TGTGCCAGCAGCTTGGGGCTACCTCCTAGTAATGAGCAGTTCTTC. Its translation is CASSLGLPPSNEQFF.